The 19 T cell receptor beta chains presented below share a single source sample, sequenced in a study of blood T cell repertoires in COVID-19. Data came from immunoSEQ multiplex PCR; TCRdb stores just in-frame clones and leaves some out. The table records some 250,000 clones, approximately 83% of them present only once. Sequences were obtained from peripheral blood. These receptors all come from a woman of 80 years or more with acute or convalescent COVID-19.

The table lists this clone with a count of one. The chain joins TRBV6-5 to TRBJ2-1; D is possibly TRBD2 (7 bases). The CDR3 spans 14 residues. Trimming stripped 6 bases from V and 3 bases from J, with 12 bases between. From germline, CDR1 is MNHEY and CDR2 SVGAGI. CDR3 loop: CASSRGGGYNEQFF. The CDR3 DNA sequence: TGTGCCAGCAGCCGGGGAGGGGGCTACAATGAGCAGTTCTTC.

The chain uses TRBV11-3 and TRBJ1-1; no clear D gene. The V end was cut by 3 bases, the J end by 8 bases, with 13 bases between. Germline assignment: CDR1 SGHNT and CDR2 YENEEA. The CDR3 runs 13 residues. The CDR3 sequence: CASSFQDSQEAFF. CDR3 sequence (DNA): TGTGCCAGCAGCTTCCAGGACTCACAGGAAGCTTTCTTT.

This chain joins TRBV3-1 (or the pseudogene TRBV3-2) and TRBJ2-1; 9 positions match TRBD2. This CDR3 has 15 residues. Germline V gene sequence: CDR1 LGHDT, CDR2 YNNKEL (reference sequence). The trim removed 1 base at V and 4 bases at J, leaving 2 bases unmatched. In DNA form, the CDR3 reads TGTGCCAGCAGCCAAGGGCGGGGGGGTTACAATGAGCAGTTCTTC. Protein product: CASSQGRGGYNEQFF.

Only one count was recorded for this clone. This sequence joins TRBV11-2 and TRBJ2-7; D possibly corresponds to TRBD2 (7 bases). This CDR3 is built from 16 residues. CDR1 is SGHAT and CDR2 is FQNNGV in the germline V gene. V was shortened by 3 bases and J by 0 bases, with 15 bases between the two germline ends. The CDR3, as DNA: TGTGCCAGCAGCTTCCTCTGGGGGGGGGCCTCCTACGAGCAGTACTTC. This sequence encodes CASSFLWGGASYEQYF. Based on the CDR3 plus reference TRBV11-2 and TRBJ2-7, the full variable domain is EAGVAQSPRYKIIEKRQSVAFWCNPISGHATLYWYQQILGQGPKLLIQFQNNGVVDDSQLPKDRFSAERLKGVDSTLKIQPAKLEDSAVYLCASSFLWGGASYEQYFGPGTRLTVT.

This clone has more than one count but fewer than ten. The CDR3 here is CASSGQAHYGYTF. CDR3 in DNA: TGTGCCAGCAGTGGACAGGCCCACTATGGCTACACCTTC. The chain couples TRBV2 to TRBJ1-2; TRBD1 might be the D (6 bases). The CDR3 spans 13 residues. Germline-derived CDR1 and CDR2 are SNHLY and FYNNEI. The V gene lost 4 bases and the J gene lost 3 bases, with 9 bases spanning the gap. Supplemented by reference TRBV2 and TRBJ1-2, the full variable domain reads EPEVTQTPSHQVTQMGQEVILRCVPISNHLYFYWYRQILGQKVEFLVSFYNNEISEKSEIFDDQFSVERPDGSNFTLKIRSTKLEDSAMYFCASSGQAHYGYTFGSGTRLTVV.

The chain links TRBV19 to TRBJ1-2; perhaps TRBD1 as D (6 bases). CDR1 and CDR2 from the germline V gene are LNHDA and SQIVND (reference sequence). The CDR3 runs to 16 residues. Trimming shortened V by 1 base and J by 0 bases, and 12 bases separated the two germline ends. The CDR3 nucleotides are TGTGCCAGTAGTATAGCCCAGGACAGAGCTAACTATGGCTACACCTTC. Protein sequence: CASSIAQDRANYGYTF.

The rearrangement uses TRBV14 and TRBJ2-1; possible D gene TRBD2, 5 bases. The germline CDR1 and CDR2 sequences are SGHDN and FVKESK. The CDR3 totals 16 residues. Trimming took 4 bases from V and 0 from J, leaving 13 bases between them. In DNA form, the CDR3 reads TGTGCCAGCAGCCCCGCGAGGGCGGGCTCCTACAATGAGCAGTTCTTC. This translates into CASSPARAGSYNEQFF.

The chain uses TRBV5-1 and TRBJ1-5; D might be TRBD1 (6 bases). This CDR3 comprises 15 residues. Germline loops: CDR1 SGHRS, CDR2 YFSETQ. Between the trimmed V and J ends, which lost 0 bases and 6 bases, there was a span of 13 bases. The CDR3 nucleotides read TGCGCCAGCAGCTTGGAGGGGGAGAGTAGTCAGCCCCAGCATTTT. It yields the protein CASSLEGESSQPQHF.

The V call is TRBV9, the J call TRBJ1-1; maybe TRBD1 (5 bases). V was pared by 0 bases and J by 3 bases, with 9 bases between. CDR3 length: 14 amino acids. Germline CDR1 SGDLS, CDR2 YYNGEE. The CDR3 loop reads CASSVGQGDTEAFF. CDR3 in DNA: TGTGCCAGCAGCGTAGGGCAGGGCGACACTGAAGCTTTCTTT.

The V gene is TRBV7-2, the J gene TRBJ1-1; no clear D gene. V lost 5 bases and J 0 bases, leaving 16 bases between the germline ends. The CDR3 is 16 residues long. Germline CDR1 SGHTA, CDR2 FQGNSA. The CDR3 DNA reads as TGTGCCAGCAGCCCCCTTGGCACAAGAATGAACACTGAAGCTTTCTTT. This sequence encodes CASSPLGTRMNTEAFF. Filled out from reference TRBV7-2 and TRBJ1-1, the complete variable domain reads GAGVSQSPSNKVTEKGKDVELRCDPISGHTALYWYRQSLGQGLEFLIYFQGNSAPDKSGLPSDRFSAERTGGSVSTLTIQRTQQEDSAVYLCASSPLGTRMNTEAFFGQGTRLTVV.

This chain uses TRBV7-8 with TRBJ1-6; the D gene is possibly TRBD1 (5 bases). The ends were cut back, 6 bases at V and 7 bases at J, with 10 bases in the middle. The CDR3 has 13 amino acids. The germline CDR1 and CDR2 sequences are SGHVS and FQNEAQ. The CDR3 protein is CASSTGNNSPLHF. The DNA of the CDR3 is TGTGCCAGCAGTACAGGAAACAATTCACCCCTCCACTTT.

CDR3 coding DNA: TGTGCCACCGAGGATAATAGCGGGGCCTCCTACAATGAGCAGTTCTTC. Its translation is CATEDNSGASYNEQFF. The chain links TRBV24-1 to TRBJ2-1, with 8 bases fitting TRBD2. This CDR3 has 16 residues. Per the germline V gene, CDR1 is KGHDR and CDR2 is SFDVKD. V lost 9 bases, J lost 0 bases, and 9 bases stayed unmatched.

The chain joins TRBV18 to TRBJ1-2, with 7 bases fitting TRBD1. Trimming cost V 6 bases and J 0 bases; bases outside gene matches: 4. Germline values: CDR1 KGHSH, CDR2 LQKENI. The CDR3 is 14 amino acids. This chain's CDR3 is CASSRDSTNYGYTF. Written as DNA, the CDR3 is TGTGCCAGCTCGCGGGACAGCACTAACTATGGCTACACCTTC.

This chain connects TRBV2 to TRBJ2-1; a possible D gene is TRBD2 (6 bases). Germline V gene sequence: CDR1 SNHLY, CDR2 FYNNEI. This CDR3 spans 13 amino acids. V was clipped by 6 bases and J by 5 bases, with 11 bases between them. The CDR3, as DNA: TGTGCCAGCAGACCTAGCGTCAACAATGAGCAGTTCTTC. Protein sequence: CASRPSVNNEQFF. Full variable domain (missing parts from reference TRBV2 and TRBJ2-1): EPEVTQTPSHQVTQMGQEVILRCVPISNHLYFYWYRQILGQKVEFLVSFYNNEISEKSEIFDDQFSVERPDGSNFTLKIRSTKLEDSAMYFCASRPSVNNEQFFGPGTRLTVL.

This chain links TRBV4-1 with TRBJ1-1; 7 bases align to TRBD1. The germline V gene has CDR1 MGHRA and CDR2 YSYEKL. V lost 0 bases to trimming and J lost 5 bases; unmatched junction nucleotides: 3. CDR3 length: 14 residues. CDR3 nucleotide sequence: TGCGCCAGCAGCCAAGAGACAGGGTGGACTGAAGCTTTCTTT. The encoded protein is CASSQETGWTEAFF.

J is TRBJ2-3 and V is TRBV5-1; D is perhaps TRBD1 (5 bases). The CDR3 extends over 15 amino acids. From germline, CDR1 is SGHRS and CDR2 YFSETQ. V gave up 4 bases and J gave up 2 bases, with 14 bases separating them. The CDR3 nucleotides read TGCGCCAGCAGCCCCCGGACAACCCCCACAGATACGCAGTATTTT. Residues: CASSPRTTPTDTQYF.

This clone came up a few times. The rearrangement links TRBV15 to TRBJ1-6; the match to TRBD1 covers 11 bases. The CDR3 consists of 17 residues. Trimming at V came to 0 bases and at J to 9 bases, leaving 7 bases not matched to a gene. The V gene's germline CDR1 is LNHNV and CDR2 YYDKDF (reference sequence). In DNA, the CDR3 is TGTGCCACCAGCAGAGATGGGACAGGGGGGGTGAGTTCACCCCTCCACTTT. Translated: CATSRDGTGGVSSPLHF.

The CDR3 nucleotides read TGTGCCAGCAGTCTCAGACGGACAGGGAACACTGAAGCTTTCTTT. Its protein is CASSLRRTGNTEAFF. This chain links TRBV27 with TRBJ1-1, with 7 positions matching TRBD1. Germline CDR1 and CDR2: MNHEY and SMNVEV (reference sequence). V shed 5 bases and J 1 base; nucleotides not matched to a gene: 7. This CDR3 is 15 amino acids long.

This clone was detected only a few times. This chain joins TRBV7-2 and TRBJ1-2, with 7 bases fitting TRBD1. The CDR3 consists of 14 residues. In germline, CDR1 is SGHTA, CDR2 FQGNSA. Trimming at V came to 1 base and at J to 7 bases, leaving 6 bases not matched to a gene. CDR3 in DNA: TGTGCCAGCAGCTTAGTCCAGGGGGTCGCTGGCTACACCTTC. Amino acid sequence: CASSLVQGVAGYTF.